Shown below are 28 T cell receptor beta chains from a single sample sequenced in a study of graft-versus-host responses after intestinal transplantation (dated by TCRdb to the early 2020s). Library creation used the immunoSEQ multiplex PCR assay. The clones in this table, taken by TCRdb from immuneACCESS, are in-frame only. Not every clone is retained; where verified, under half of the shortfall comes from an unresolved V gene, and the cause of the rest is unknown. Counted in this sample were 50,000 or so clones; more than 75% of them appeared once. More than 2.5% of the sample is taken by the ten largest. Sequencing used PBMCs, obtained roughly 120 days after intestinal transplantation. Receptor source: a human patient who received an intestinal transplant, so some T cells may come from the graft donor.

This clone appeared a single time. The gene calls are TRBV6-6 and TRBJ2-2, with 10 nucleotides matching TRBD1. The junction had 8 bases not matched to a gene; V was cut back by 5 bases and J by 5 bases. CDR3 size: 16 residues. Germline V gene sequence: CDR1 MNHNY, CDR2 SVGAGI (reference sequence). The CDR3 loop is CASSTWTGGDTGELFF. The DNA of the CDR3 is TGTGCCAGCAGTACCTGGACAGGGGGGGATACCGGGGAGCTGTTTTTT.

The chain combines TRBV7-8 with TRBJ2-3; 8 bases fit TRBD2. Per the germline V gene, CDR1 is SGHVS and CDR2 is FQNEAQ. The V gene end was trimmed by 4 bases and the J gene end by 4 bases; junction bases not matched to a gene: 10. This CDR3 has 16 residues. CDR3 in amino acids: CASSSGGGRRADTQYF. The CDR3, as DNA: TGTGCCAGCAGCTCCGGCGGCGGGAGGAGGGCAGATACGCAGTATTTT.

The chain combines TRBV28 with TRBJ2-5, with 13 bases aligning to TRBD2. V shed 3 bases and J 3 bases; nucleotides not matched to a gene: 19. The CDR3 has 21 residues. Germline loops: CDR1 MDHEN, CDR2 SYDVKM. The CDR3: CASSFFLPGLAGAWGKETQYF. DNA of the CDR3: TGTGCCAGCAGTTTCTTTCTCCCCGGACTAGCGGGAGCTTGGGGTAAAGAGACCCAGTACTTC.

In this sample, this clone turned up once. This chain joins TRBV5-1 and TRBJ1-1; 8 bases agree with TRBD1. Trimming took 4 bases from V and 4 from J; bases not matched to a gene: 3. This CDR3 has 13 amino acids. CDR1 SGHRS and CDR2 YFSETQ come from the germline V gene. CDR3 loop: CASSGQGTTEAFF. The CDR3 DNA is TGCGCCAGCAGCGGACAGGGAACCACTGAAGCTTTCTTT.

CDR3 in amino acids: CASKDRGFTDTQYF. For the CDR3, the DNA is TGTGCCAGCAAGGACAGGGGGTTCACAGATACGCAGTATTTT. The V call is TRBV28, the J call TRBJ2-3, with 10 bases matching TRBD1. This CDR3 is built from 14 residues. CDR1 and CDR2 (germline): MDHEN, SYDVKM. The ends lost 7 bases at V and 2 bases at J; junction bases unmatched: 3.

CDR3 protein: CASSDPGVGSTEAFF. The CDR3 bases are TGTGCCAGCAGTGACCCAGGGGTGGGGAGCACTGAAGCTTTCTTT. The chain recombines TRBV6-1 with TRBJ1-1; D perhaps matches TRBD1 (6 bases). Germline lookup yields CDR1 MNHNS and CDR2 SASEGT. V lost 3 bases to trimming and J lost 4 bases, with 15 bases between them. The CDR3 covers 15 residues.

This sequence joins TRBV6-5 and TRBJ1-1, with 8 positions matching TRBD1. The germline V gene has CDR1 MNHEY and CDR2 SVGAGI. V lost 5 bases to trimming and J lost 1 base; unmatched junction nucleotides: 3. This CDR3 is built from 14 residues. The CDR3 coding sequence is TGTGCCAGCAGTGAGGGACAGGAGAACACTGAAGCTTTCTTT. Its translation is CASSEGQENTEAFF.

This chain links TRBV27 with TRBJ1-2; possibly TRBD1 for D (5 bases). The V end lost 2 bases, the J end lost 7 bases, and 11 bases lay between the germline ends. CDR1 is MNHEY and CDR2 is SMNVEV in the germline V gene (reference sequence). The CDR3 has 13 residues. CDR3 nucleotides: TGTGCCAGCAGTTTAAATAGGGGAGTTGGCTACACCTTC. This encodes CASSLNRGVGYTF.

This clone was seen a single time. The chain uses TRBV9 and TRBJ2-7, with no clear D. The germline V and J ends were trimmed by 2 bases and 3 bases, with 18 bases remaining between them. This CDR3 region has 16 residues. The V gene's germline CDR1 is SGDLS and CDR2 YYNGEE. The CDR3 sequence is CASSVGPNKKGYEQYF. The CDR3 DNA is TGTGCCAGCAGCGTCGGTCCGAACAAGAAGGGCTACGAGCAGTACTTC. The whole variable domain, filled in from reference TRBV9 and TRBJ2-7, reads DSGVTQTPKHLITATGQRVTLRCSPRSGDLSVYWYQQSLDQGLQFLIQYYNGEERAKGNILERFSAQQFPDLHSELNLSSLELGDSALYFCASSVGPNKKGYEQYFGPGTRLTVT.

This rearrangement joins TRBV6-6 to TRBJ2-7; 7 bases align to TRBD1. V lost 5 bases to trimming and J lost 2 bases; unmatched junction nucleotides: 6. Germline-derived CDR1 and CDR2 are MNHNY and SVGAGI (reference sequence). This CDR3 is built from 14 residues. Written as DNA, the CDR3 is TGTGCCAGCAGTGAGGACAGGAGAGCCTACGAGCAGTACTTC. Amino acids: CASSEDRRAYEQYF.

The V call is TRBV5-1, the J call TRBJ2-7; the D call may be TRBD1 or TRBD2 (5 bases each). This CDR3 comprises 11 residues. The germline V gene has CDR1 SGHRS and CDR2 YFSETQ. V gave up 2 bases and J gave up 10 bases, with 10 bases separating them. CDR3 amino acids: CASSFRDAQYF. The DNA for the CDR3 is TGCGCCAGCAGCTTCCGGGACGCCCAGTACTTC.

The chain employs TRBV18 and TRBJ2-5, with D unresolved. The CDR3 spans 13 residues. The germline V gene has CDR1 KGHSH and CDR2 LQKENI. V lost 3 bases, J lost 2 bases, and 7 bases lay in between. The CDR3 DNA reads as TGTGCCAGCTCACCTGATCCTCAAGAGACCCAGTACTTC. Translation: CASSPDPQETQYF.

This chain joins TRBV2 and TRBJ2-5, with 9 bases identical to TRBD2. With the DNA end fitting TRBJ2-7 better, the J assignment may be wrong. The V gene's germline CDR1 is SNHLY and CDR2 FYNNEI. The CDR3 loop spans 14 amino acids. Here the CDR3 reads CASRGGLAGYEQYF. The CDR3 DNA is TGTGCCAGCAGGGGGGGGCTAGCGGGATACGAGCAGTACTTC.

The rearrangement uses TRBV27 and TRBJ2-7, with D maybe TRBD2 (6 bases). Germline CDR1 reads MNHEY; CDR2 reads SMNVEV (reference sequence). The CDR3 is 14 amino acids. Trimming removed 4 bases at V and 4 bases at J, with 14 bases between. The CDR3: CASSSPGTLYEQYF. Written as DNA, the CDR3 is TGTGCCAGCAGTTCTCCCGGGACTCTGTACGAGCAGTACTTC.

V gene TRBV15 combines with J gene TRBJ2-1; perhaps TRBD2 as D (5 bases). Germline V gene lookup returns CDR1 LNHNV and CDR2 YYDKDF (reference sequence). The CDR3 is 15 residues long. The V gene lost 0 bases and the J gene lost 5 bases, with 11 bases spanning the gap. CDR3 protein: CATSRDPSGNNEQFF. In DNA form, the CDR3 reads TGTGCCACCAGCAGAGATCCATCGGGGAACAATGAGCAGTTCTTC.

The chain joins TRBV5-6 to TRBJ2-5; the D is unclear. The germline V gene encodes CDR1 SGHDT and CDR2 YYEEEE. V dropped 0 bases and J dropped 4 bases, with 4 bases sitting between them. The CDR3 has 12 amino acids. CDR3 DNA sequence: TGTGCCAGCAGCTTGGTAGGAGAGACCCAGTACTTC. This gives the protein CASSLVGETQYF. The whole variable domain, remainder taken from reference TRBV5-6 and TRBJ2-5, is DAGVTQSPTHLIKTRGQQVTLRCSPKSGHDTVSWYQQALGQGPQFIFQYYEEEERQRGNFPDRFSGHQFPNYSSELNVNALLLGDSALYLCASSLVGETQYFGPGTRLLVL.

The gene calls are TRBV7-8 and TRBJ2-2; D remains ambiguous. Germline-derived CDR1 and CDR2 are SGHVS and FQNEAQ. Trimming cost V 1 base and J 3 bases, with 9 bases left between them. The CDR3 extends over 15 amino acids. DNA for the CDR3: TGTGCCAGCAGCTTAGGCCTTAGGGACACCGGGGAGCTGTTTTTT. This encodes CASSLGLRDTGELFF.

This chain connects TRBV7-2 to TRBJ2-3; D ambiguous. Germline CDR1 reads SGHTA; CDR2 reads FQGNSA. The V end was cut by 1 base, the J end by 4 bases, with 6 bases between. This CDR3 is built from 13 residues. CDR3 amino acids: CASSLVSSDTQYF. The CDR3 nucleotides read TGTGCCAGCAGCTTAGTTAGTTCAGATACGCAGTATTTT. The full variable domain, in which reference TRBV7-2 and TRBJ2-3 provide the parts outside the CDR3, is GAGVSQSPSNKVTEKGKDVELRCDPISGHTALYWYRQSLGQGLEFLIYFQGNSAPDKSGLPSDRFSAERTGGSVSTLTIQRTQQEDSAVYLCASSLVSSDTQYFGPGTRLTVL.

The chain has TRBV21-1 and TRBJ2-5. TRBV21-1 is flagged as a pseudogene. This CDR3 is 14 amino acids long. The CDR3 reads CASSNGDLQETQYF. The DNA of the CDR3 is TGTGCCAGCAGCAATGGGGACCTCCAAGAGACCCAGTACTTC.

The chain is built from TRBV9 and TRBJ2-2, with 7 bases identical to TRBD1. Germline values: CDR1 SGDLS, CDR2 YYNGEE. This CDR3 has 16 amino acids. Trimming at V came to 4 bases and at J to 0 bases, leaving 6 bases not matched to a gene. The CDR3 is CASSLGQRANTGELFF. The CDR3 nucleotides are TGTGCCAGCAGCCTGGGACAGAGAGCGAACACCGGGGAGCTGTTTTTT.

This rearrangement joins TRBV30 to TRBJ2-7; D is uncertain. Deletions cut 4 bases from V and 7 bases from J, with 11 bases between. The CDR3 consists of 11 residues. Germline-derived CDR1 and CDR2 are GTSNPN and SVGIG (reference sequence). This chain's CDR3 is CAWNLGREQYF. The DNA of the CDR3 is TGTGCCTGGAATCTTGGGCGAGAGCAGTACTTC.

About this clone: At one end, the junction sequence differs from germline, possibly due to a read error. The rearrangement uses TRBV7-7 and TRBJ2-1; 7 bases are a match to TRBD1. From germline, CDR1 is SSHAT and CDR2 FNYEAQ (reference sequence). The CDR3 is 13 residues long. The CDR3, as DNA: TGTGCTAGCAGCCTAAGACAGGGCAATGAGCAGTTCTTC. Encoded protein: CASSLRQGNEQFF.

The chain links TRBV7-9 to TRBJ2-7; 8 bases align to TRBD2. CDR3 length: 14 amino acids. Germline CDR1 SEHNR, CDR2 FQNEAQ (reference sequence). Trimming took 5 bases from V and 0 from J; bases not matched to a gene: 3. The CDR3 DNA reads TGTGCCAGCAGCCAGAGCGGGAGCTCCTACGAGCAGTACTTC. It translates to CASSQSGSSYEQYF.

CDR3 in amino acids: CASSGGTAYNSPLHF. DNA of the CDR3: TGTGCCAGCAGTGGCGGGACCGCTTATAATTCACCCCTCCACTTT. The chain uses TRBV6-1 and TRBJ1-6; possibly TRBD1 for D (5 bases). Germline V gives CDR1 MNHNS, CDR2 SASEGT. This CDR3 is 15 amino acids long. V was pared by 4 bases and J by 4 bases, with 11 bases between.

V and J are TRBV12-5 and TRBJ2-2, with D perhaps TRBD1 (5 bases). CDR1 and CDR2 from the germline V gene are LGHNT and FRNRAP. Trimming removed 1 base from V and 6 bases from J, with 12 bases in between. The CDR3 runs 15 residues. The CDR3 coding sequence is TGTGCTAGTGGTTTGGCCCTTTCAGGGCCCGGGGAGCTGTTTTTT. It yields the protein CASGLALSGPGELFF.

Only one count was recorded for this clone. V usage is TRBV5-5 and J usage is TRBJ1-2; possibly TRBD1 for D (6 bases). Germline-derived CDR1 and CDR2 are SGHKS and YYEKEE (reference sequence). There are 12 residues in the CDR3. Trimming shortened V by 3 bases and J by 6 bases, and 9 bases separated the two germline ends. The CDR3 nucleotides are TGTGCCAGCAGCTACCACAGGGATGGCTACACCTTC. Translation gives CASSYHRDGYTF.

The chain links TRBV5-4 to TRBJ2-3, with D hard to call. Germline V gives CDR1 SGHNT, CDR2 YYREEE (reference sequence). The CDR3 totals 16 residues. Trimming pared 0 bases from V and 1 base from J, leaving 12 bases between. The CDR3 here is CASSLVPGGGTDTQYF. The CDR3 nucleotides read TGTGCCAGCAGCTTGGTGCCAGGCGGAGGCACAGATACGCAGTATTTT.

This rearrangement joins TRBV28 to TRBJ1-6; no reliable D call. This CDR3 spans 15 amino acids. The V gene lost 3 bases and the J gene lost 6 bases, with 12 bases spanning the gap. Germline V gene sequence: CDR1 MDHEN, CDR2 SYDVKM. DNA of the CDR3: TGTGCCAGCAGTTTGAGCCTTCCTTCTAATTCACCCCTCCACTTT. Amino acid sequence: CASSLSLPSNSPLHF.